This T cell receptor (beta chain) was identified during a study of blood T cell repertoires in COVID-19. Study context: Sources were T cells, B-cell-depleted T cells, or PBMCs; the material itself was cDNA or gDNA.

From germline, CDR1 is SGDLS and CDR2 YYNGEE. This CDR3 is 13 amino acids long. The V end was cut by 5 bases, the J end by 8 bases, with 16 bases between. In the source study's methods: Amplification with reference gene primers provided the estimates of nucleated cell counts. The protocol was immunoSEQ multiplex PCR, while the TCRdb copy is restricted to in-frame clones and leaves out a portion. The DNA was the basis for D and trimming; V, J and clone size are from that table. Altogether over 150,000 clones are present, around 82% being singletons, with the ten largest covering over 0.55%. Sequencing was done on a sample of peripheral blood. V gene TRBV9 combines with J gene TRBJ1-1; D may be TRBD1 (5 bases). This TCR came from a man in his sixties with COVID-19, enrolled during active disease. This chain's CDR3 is CASRGGAAGEAFF. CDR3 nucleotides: TGTGCCAGCAGAGGCGGGGCGGCCGGGGAAGCTTTCTTT.